This TCR beta chain was captured by sequencing in a study of cytomegalovirus exposure and HLA in healthy donors. Study-level findings and limits: Analyzed later, most CMV-associated TCR beta chains appeared HLA-restricted.

Germline V gene lookup returns CDR1 SQVTM and CDR2 ANQGSEA. The CDR3 covers 15 residues. The V and J ends lost 4 bases and 5 bases, in that order; junction bases with no gene match: 11. Use of 60 Vbeta and 13 Jbeta primers characterized the PCR. Measured with immunoSEQ multiplex PCR; TCRdb has only the in-frame clones, and not every one. This table has some 70,000 clones, 78% appearing once. A note on this clone: Its antigen is as yet unknown.

The source is a man aged 18 to 30 in good health and CMV-seropositive. The chain combines TRBV29-1 with TRBJ2-5; TRBD2 agrees at 9 bases. Input material: PBMCs. DNA of the CDR3: TGCAGCGTTGTCCTAGCGGGGATTCGGGCGGAGACCCAGTACTTC. It is translated as CSVVLAGIRAETQYF.